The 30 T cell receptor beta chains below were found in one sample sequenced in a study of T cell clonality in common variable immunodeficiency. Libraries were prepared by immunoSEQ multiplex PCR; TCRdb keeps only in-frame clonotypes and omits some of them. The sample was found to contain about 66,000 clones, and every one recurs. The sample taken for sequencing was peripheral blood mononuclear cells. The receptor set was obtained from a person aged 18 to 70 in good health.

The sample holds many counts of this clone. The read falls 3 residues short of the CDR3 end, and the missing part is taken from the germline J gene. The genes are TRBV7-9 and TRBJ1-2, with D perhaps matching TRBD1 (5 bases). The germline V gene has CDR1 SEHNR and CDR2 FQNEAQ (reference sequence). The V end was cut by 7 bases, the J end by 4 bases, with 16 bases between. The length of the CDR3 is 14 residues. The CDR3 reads CASISDDSLYGYTF. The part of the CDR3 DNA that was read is TGTGCCAGCATCTCGGACGACAGTCTCTATGGC.

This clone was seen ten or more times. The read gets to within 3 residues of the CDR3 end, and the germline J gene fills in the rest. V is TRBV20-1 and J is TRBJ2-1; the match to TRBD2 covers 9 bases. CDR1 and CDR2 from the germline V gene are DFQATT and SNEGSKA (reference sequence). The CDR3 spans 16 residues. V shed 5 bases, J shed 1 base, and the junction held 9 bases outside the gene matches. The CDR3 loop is CSAHKLSGRSYNEQFF. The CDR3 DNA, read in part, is TGCAGTGCTCACAAATTAAGCGGGAGGTCCTACAATGAG.

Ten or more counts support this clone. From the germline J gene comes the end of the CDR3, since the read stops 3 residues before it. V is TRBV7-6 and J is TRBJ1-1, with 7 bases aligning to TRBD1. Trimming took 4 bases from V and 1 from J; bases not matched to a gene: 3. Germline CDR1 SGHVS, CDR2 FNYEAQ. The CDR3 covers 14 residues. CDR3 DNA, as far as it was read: TGTGCCAGCAGCTCCCAGGGGGGGAACACTGAA. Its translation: CASSSQGGNTE. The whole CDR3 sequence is CASSSQGGNTEAFF.

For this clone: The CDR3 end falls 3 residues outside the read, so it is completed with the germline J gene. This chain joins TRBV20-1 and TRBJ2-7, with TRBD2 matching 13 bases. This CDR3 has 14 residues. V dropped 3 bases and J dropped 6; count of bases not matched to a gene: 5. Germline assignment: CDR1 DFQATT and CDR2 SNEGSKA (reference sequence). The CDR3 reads CSASTSGRAGEQYF. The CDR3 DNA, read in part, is TGCAGTGCTAGCACTAGCGGGAGGGCCGGCGAG.

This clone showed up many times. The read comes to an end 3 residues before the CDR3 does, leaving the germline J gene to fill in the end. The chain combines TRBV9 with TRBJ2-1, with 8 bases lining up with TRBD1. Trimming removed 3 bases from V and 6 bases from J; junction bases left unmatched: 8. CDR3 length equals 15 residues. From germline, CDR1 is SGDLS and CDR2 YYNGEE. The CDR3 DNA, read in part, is TGTGCCAGCAGCGGTCGGACAGGGCAGGGCAATGAG. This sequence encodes CASSGRTGQGNE. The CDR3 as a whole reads CASSGRTGQGNEQFF.

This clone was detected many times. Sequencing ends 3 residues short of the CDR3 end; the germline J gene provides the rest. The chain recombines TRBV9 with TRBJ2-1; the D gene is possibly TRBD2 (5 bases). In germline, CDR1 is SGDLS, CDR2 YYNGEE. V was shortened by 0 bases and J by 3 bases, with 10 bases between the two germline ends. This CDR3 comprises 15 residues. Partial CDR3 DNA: TGTGCCAGCAGCGTAGACGGGGATTTCTACAATGAG. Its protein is CASSVDGDFYNE. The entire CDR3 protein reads CASSVDGDFYNEQFF.

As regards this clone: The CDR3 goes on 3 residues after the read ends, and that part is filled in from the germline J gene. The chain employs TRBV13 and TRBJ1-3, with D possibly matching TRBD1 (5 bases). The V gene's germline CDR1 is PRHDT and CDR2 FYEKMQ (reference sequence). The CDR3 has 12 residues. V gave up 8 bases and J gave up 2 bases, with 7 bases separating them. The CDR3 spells CASQGAGNTIYF. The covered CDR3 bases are TGTGCCAGCCAGGGAGCTGGAAACACC.

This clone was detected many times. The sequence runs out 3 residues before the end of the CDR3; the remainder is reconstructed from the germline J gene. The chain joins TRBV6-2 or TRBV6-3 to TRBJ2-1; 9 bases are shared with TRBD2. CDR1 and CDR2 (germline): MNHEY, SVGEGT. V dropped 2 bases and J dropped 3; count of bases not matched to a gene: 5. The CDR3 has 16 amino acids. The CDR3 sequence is CASSYIAGAIYNEQFF. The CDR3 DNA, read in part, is TGTGCCAGCAGTTACATAGCGGGAGCAATCTACAATGAG.

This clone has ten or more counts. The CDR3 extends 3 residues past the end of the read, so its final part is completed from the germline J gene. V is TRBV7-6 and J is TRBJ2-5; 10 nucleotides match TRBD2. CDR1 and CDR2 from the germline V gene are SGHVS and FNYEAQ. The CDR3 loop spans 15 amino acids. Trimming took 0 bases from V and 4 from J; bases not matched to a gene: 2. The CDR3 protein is CASSLARTSGETQYF. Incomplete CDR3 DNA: TGTGCCAGCAGCTTAGCGCGGACTAGCGGAGAGACC. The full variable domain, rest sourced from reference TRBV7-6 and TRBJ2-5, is GAGVSQSPRYKVTKRGQDVALRCDPISGHVSLYWYRQALGQGPEFLTYFNYEAQQDKSGLPNDRFSAERPEGSISTLTIQRTEQRDSAMYRCASSLARTSGETQYFGPGTRLLVL.

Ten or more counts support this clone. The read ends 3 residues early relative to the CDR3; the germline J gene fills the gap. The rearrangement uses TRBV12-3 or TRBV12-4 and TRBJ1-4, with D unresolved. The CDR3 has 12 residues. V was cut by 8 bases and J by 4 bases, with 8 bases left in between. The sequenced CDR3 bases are TGTGCCAGCGCGGAAGTTAATGAAAAA. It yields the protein CASAEVNEK. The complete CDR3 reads CASAEVNEKLFF.

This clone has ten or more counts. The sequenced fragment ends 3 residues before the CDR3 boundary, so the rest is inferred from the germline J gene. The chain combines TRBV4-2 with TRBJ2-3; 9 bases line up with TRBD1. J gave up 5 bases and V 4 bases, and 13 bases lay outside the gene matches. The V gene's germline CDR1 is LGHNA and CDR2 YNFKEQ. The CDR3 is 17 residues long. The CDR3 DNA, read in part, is TGTGCCAGCAGCCCCGAACAGGGGGCGGGAGTCGAAGATACG. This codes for CASSPEQGAGVEDT. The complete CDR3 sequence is CASSPEQGAGVEDTQYF.

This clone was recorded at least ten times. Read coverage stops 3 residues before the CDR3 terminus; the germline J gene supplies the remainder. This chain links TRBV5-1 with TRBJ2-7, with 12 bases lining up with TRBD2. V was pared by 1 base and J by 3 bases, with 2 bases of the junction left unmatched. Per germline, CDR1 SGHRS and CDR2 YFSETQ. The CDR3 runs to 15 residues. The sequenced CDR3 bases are TGCGCCAGCAGCTTGCGGACTAGCGGGGACTACGAG. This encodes CASSLRTSGDYE. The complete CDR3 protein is CASSLRTSGDYEQYF.

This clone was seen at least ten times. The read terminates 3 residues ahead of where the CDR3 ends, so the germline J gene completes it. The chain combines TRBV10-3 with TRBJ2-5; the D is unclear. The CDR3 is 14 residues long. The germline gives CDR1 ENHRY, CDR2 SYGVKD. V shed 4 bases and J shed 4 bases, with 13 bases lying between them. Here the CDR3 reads CAISGNQPGETQYF. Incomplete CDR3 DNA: TGTGCCATCAGTGGGAATCAGCCAGGAGAGACC.

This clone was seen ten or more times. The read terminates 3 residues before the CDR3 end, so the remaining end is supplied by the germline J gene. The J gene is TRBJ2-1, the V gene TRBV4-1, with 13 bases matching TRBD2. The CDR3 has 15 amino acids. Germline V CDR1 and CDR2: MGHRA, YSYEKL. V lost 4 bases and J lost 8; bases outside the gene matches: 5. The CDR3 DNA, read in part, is TGCGCCAGCAGCCCAGGACTAGCGGGAGACTATGAG. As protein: CASSPGLAGDYE. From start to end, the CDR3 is CASSPGLAGDYEQFF.

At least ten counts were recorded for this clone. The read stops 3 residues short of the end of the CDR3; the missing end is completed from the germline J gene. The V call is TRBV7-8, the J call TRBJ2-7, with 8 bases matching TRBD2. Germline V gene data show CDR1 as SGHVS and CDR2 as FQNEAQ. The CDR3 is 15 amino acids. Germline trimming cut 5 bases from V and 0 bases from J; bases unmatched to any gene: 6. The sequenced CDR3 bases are TGTGCCAGCAGCCACACTAGCGGAGACTCCTACGAG. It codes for CASSHTSGDSYE. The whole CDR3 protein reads CASSHTSGDSYEQYF.

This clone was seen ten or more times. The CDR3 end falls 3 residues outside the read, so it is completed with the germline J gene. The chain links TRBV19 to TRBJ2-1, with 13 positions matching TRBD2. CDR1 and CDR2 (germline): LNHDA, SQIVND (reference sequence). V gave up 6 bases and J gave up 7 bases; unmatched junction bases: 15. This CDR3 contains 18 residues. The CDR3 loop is CASRARTSGSLSGNEQFF. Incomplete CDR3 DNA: TGTGCCAGTAGGGCCCGGACTAGCGGGAGTCTATCGGGGAATGAG.

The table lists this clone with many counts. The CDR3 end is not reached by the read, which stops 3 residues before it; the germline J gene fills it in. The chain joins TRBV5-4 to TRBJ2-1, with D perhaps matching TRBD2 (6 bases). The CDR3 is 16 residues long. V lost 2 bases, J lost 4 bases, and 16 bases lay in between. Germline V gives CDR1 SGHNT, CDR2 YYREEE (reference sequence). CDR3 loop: CASSFTGLARYNEQFF. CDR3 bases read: TGTGCCAGCAGCTTTACTGGGCTAGCGAGATACAATGAG.

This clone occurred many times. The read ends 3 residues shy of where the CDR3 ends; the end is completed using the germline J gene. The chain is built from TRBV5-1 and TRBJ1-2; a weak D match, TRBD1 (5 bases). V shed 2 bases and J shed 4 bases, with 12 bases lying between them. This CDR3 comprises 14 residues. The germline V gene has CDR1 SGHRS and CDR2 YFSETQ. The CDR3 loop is CASSLQDSAYGYTF. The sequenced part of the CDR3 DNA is TGCGCCAGCAGCTTACAGGATTCGGCCTATGGC.

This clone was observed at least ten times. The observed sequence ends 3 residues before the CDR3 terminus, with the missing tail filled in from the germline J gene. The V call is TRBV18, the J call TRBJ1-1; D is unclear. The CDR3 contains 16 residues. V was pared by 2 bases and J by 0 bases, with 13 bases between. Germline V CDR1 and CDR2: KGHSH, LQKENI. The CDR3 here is CASSPSHADLNTEAFF. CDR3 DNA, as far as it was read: TGTGCCAGCTCACCATCGCATGCGGATCTGAACACTGAA. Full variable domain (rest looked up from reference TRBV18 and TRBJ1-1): NAGVMQNPRHLVRRRGQEARLRCSPMKGHSHVYWYRQLPEEGLKFMVYLQKENIIDESGMPKERFSAEFPKEGPSILRIQQVVRGDSAAYFCASSPSHADLNTEAFFGQGTRLTVV.

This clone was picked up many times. The sequenced CDR3 bases are TGTGCCAGCACCCTACAGGGGGGCACTGAA. It is translated as CASTLQGGTE. The full CDR3 sequence reads CASTLQGGTEAFF. The genes are TRBV12-3 or TRBV12-4 and TRBJ1-1; 8 positions match TRBD1. The observed sequence ends 3 residues before the CDR3 terminus, with the missing tail filled in from the germline J gene. V was pared by 7 bases and J by 4 bases, with 5 bases of the junction left unmatched. The CDR3 length is 13 residues.

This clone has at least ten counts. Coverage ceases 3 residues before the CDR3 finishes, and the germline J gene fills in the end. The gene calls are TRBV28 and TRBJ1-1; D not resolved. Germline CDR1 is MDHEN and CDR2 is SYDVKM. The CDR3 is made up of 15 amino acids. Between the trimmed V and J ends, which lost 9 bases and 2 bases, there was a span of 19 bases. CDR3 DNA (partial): TGTGCCAGGCCCAACGGGTGGCCATTTAACACTGAA. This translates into CARPNGWPFNTE. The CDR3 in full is CARPNGWPFNTEAFF. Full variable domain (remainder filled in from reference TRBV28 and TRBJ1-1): DVKVTQSSRYLVKRTGEKVFLECVQDMDHENMFWYRQDPGLGLRLIYFSYDVKMKEKGDIPEGYSVSREKKERFSLILESASTNQTSMYLCARPNGWPFNTEAFFGQGTRLTVV.

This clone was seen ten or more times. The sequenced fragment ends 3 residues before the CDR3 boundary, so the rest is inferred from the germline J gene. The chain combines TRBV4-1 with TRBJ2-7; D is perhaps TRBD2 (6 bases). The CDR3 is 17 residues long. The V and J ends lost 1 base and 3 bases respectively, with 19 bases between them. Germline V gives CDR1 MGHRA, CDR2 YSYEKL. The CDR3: CASSQGVWTTTNYEQYF. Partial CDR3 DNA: TGCGCCAGCAGCCAAGGGGTTTGGACTACAACTAACTACGAG.

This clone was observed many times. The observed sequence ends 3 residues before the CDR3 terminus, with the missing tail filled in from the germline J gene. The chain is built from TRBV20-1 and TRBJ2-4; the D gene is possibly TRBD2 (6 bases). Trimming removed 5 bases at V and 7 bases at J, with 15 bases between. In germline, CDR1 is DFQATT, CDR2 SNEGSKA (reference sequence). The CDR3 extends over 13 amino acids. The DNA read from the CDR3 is TGCAGTGCTCGACCCTTTCGGGGGAACATT. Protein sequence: CSARPFRGNI. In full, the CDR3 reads CSARPFRGNIQYF.

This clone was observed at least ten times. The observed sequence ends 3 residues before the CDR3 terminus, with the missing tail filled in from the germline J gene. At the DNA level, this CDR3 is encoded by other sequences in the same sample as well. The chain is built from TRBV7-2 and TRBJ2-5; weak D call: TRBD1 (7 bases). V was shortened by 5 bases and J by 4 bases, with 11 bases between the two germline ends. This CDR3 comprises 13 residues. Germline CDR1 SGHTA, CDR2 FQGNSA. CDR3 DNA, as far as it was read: TGTGCCAGCAGCGCAGGGGGGAGAGAGACC. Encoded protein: CASSAGGRET. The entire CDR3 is CASSAGGRETQYF.

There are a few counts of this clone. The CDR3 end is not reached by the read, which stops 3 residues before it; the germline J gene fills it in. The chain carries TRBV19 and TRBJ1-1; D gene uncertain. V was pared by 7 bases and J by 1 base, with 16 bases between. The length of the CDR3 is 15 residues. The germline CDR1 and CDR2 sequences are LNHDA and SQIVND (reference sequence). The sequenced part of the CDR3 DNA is TGTGCCAGTATTCTTGAGGTTGCTGGGAACACTGAA. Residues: CASILEVAGNTE. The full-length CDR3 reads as CASILEVAGNTEAFF.

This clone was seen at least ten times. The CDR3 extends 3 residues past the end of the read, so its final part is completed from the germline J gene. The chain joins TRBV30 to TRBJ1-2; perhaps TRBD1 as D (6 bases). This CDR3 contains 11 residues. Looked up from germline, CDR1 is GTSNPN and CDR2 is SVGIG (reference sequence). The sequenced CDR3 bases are TGTGCCTGGGTGGGGGCGGGCGGC. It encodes CAWVGAGG. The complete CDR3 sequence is CAWVGAGGYTF.

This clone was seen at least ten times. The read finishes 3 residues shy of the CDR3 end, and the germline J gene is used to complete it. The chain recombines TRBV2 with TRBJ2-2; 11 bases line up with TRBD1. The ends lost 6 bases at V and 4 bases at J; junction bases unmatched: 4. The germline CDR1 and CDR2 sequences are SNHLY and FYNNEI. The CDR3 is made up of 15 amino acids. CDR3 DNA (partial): TGTGCCAGCAGAACCGGGACAGGGGGCACCGGGGAG. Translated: CASRTGTGGTGE. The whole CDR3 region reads CASRTGTGGTGELFF.

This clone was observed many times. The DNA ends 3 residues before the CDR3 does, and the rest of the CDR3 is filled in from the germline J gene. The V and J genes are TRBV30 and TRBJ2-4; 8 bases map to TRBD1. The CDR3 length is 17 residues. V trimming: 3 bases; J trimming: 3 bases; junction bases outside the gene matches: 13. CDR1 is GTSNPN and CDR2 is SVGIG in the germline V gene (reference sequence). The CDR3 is CAWREIRGLGDKNIQYF. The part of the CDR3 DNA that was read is TGTGCCTGGAGAGAAATCAGGGGGCTTGGGGACAAAAACATT.

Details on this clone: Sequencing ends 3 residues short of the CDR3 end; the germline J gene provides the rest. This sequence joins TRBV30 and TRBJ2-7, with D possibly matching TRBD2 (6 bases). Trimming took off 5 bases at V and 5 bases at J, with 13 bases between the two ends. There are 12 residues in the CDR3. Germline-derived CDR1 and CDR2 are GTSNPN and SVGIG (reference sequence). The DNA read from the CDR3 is TGTGCCTGGGGACGTGGGGGGAACGAG. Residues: CAWGRGGNE. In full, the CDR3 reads CAWGRGGNEQYF.

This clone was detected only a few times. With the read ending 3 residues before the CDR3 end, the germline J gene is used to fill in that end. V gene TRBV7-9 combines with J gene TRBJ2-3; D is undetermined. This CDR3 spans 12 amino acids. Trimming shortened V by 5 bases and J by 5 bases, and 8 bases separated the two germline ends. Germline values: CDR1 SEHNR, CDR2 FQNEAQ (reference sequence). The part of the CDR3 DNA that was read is TGTGCCAGCAGCCCCCATTTAGATACG. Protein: CASSPHLDT. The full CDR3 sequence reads CASSPHLDTQYF.